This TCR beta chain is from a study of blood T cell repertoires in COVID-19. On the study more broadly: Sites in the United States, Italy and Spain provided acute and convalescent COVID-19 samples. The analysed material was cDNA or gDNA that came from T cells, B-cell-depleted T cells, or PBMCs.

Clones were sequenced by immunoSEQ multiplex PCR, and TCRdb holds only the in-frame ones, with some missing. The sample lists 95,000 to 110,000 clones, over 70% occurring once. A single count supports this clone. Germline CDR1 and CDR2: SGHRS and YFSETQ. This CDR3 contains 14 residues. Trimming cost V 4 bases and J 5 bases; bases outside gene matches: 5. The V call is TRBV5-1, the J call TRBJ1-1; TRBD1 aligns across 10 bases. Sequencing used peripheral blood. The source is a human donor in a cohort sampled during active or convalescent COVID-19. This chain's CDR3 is CASSTGTGVTEAFF. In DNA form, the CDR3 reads TGCGCCAGCAGCACCGGGACAGGGGTAACTGAAGCTTTCTTT.